Listed below are T cell receptor beta chains from one sample, sequenced in a study of shared clonotypes between healthy human individuals. The table came from immunoSEQ multiplex PCR; TCRdb's copy has only in-frame clones and leaves some out. The sample has roughly 590,000 clones, less than 97% seen once. The sequenced sample consisted of naive CD8+ T cells sorted from blood. Receptors were obtained from a woman aged 25 to 45 in good health. CDR3s include the opening cysteine and the closing phenylalanine or tryptophan. Each record gives: clone size, J gene, V gene, CDR3 protein. Size is stated for part of the rows, as once, few or many counts, or as a class when the clone is expanded.

size: once
J: .
V: TRBV25-1
CDR3: CASSPTQGFEQYF

size: .
J: TRBJ2-5
V: TRBV11-3
CDR3: CASSPGGSGSRETQYF

size: once
J: TRBJ2-1
V: TRBV27
CDR3: CATTTGTVSEQFF

size: once
J: TRBJ1-5
V: TRBV13
CDR3: CASSFNSNQPQHF

size: .
J: TRBJ2-7
V: TRBV7-9
CDR3: CASIPLGRGDRVYEQYF

size: .
J: TRBJ2-1
V: TRBV27
CDR3: CASSPGTSGRANEQFF

size: .
J: TRBJ1-3
V: TRBV10-3
CDR3: CAISESIASGTDTIYF

size: .
J: TRBJ2-7
V: TRBV5-1
CDR3: CASSLDGGEQYF

size: .
J: TRBJ2-1
V: TRBV6-5
CDR3: CASSSWGSEQFF

size: .
J: TRBJ2-1
V: TRBV25-1
CDR3: CASSEPFSGYSYNEQFF

size: .
J: TRBJ2-7
V: TRBV11-2
CDR3: CASSPGGLAGDYEQYF

size: .
J: TRBJ2-1
V: TRBV28
CDR3: CASSLGAETTYNEQFF

size: few
J: TRBJ2-7
V: TRBV14
CDR3: CASSGFGEQYF

size: .
J: TRBJ1-1
V: TRBV7-9
CDR3: CASSYINTEAFF

size: .
J: TRBJ1-2
V: TRBV6-5
CDR3: CASSGQTGNFFGYTF

size: .
J: TRBJ1-1
V: TRBV15
CDR3: CATSRGTGTLRTEAFF

size: .
J: TRBJ2-5
V: TRBV7-7
CDR3: CASSPLESVSQETQYF

size: .
J: TRBJ2-3
V: TRBV21-1
CDR3: CASSKYRPPNTDTQYF

size: .
J: TRBJ2-1
V: TRBV9
CDR3: CASSVFSLSSYNEQFF

size: .
J: TRBJ2-5
V: TRBV29-1
CDR3: CSVAGRLNSGSVKTQYF

size: .
J: TRBJ2-2
V: TRBV7-8
CDR3: CASTLQLASLAGELFF

size: .
J: TRBJ2-7
V: TRBV7-9
CDR3: CASSPGLYEQYF

size: .
J: TRBJ2-7
V: TRBV13
CDR3: CASSSVPYEQYF

size: .
J: TRBJ2-7
V: TRBV28
CDR3: CASSPRGSGRARYEQYF

size: .
J: TRBJ2-1
V: TRBV7-6
CDR3: CASRQQGEQFF

size: once
J: TRBJ2-2
V: TRBV6-5
CDR3: CASSYSPGVGTGELFF

size: once
J: TRBJ2-7
V: TRBV2
CDR3: CASSWTGYEQYF

size: .
J: TRBJ2-7
V: TRBV2
CDR3: CASSEGVAEGFHEQYF

size: .
J: TRBJ1-5
V: TRBV9
CDR3: CASSGRATGGIYSNQPQHF

size: .
J: TRBJ2-7
V: TRBV6-1
CDR3: CASSEEDISYEQYF

size: .
J: TRBJ1-3
V: TRBV15
CDR3: CATSRDQGGSRNTIYF

size: .
J: TRBJ1-5
V: TRBV11-2
CDR3: CASSLGVVRGQPQHF

size: .
J: TRBJ1-1
V: TRBV7-6
CDR3: CASSSTENTEAFF

size: .
J: TRBJ2-7
V: TRBV6-1
CDR3: CASSEGLRGLQYEQYF

size: .
J: TRBJ2-7
V: TRBV6-1
CDR3: CASSDYGALYEQYF

size: .
J: TRBJ2-2
V: TRBV28
CDR3: CASSLQGWTGELFF

size: .
J: TRBJ2-5
V: TRBV7-9
CDR3: CASSPPGDETQYF

size: .
J: TRBJ2-1
V: TRBV11-2
CDR3: CASSLDVGTSSYNEQFF

size: .
J: TRBJ1-4
V: TRBV7-6
CDR3: CASSFPGQGSLTNEKLFF

size: .
J: TRBJ1-2
V: TRBV28
CDR3: CASTPGYGYTF

size: .
J: TRBJ2-1
V: TRBV27
CDR3: CASSIHGRSSYNEQFF

size: .
J: TRBJ1-1
V: TRBV5-1
CDR3: CASSLANTEAFF